This TCR beta chain comes out of a study of shared clonotypes between healthy human individuals. Broader study findings: The small donor group covered limited genetic and exposure diversity. Compared with clonotypes that all four donors shared, non-shared clonotypes had lower generation probabilities. Naive subsets generally exceeded memory subsets in estimated richness.

Of note for this clone: Its antigen is not known.

For sorted subsets, roughly 210 ng DNA per replicate equaled roughly 30,000 T cell genomes. Method: immunoSEQ multiplex PCR; TCRdb's copy keeps in-frame clones and lacks some. The table lists 2 million to 3 million clones, approximately 94% of them singletons. The V end was cut by 4 bases, the J end by 10 bases, with 12 bases between. The germline V gene encodes CDR1 SGHKS and CDR2 YYEKEE (reference sequence). The CDR3 runs to 13 residues. This chain uses TRBV5-5 with TRBJ1-6; the D gene is possibly TRBD1 (6 bases). The sequenced sample was naive CD4+ T cells sorted from blood. Subset defined: CD45RA+ positively selected. The source is a man between 18 and 29 years old in good health. The CDR3 coding sequence is TGTGCCAGCAGCGGGGACATTAACTCACCCCTCCACTTT. Its translation: CASSGDINSPLHF.